Listed here are 4 T cell receptor beta chains from one sample, sequenced in a study of blood T cells in healthy people across ages. Combining a sample-barcoded 5' primer with a J-beta primer mix, a second PCR ran for roughly 7 to 11 cycles. TCRdb re-derived calls from the 5' RACE reads in MiXCR, one entry per CDR3 protein. The data show approximately 900,000 distinct CDR3 sequences, approximately 49% seen once. Sequencing was performed on blood. Receptor source: a man between 25 and 39 years old in good health.

This clonotype was counted a few times. The chain employs TRBV2 and TRBJ1-1; 10 nucleotides line up with TRBD1. The V gene's germline CDR1 is SNHLY and CDR2 FYNNEI. This CDR3 region has 13 residues. Germline trimming cut 7 bases from V and 4 bases from J; bases unmatched to any gene: 3. In DNA form, the CDR3 reads TGTGCCAGCATGGGGGACAGGGGCACTGAAGCTTTCTTT. Protein product: CASMGDRGTEAFF.

This clonotype was counted at least ten times. The chain joins TRBV27 to TRBJ1-6; 7 nucleotides line up with TRBD1. The CDR3 totals 14 residues. J gave up 6 bases and V 6 bases, and 5 bases lay outside the gene matches. The germline V gene has CDR1 MNHEY and CDR2 SMNVEV (reference sequence). Here the CDR3 DNA reads TGTGCCAGCAGCCTAGGACAGGTTAATTCACCCCTCCACTTT. Translated, it gives CASSLGQVNSPLHF.

This clonotype was counted between two and nine times. The chain uses TRBV12-3 or TRBV12-4 and TRBJ2-1, with D perhaps matching TRBD1 or TRBD2 (5 bases each). The CDR3 is 12 amino acids. V lost 6 bases and J lost 14, with 17 bases in between. The CDR3 loop reads CASSQPPGAEFF. The CDR3 coding sequence is TGTGCCAGCAGCCAACCACCCGGGGCGGAGTTCTTC.

V usage is TRBV11-2 and J usage is TRBJ2-1; D remains ambiguous. CDR3 size: 14 residues. V was shortened by 1 base and J by 0 bases, with 4 bases between the two germline ends. Germline CDR1 reads SGHAT; CDR2 reads FQNNGV. CDR3 sequence: CASSLANSYNEQFF. CDR3 bases: TGTGCCAGCAGCTTAGCCAACTCCTACAATGAGCAGTTCTTC. The full variable domain, with the rest looked up from reference TRBV11-2 and TRBJ2-1, is EAGVAQSPRYKIIEKRQSVAFWCNPISGHATLYWYQQILGQGPKLLIQFQNNGVVDDSQLPKDRFSAERLKGVDSTLKIQPAKLEDSAVYLCASSLANSYNEQFFGPGTRLTVL.